The rows below give T cell receptor beta chains drawn from one sample of a study of blood T cell repertoires in COVID-19. Here immunoSEQ multiplex PCR was the method, and the copy in TCRdb shows in-frame clones only, minus some. The repertoire holds under 250,000 clones, about 81% seen once, with roughly 5.1% in the top ten. Specimen: peripheral blood. The receptors stem from a woman in her 70s with COVID-19, enrolled during active disease. Each CDR3 is given with its conserved first and last residue. Each record gives: V gene, D gene, J gene, CDR3 protein. The D gene is left open where the match is weak.

TRBV5-1	-	TRBJ1-6	CASSLDRAAYNSPLHF
TRBV19	TRBD1	TRBJ2-7	CASSILTGGDYEQYF
TRBV24-1	-	TRBJ2-3	CATSDFQATDTQYF
TRBV18	TRBD1	TRBJ2-1	CASSQDRGSYNEQFF
TRBV10-3	TRBD2	TRBJ2-5	CATALREGHETQYF
TRBV5-6	TRBD1	TRBJ1-4	CASSSGTGAGEKLFF
TRBV6-2/TRBV6-3	-	TRBJ1-4	CASSRHSANEKLFF
TRBV28	-	TRBJ2-7	CASSSGYEQYF
TRBV24-1	TRBD1	TRBJ1-5	CATSGGQGGQPQHF
TRBV6-4	TRBD1	TRBJ1-1	CARARDRVTEAFF
TRBV28	TRBD2	TRBJ2-3	CASPPHTAGGGSTDTQYF
TRBV6-1	TRBD2	TRBJ2-3	CASSDLTSGYTDTQYF
TRBV27	-	TRBJ1-1	CASSLSPRVQTEAFF
TRBV29-1	-	TRBJ2-2	CSARGSRNTGELFF
TRBV9	-	TRBJ2-6	CASSSQGSGANVLTF
TRBV18	TRBD2	TRBJ2-3	CASSPAGGRGTDTQYF
TRBV28	TRBD2	TRBJ2-3	CASSFELREIADTQYF